This T cell receptor (beta chain) derives from a study of identifying expanded T cells in peripheral blood. Findings and limits, study-wide: Across healthy donors, higher total template counts meant significantly greater roughly 2-week count variance.

Sequencing was performed with immunoSEQ multiplex PCR; in TCRdb, only in-frame clones are kept and a portion is missing. The sample records some 75,000 clones, around 90% being singletons. Looked up from germline, CDR1 is MNHEY and CDR2 is SVGAGI. The CDR3 consists of 14 residues. V was trimmed by 4 bases and J by 1 base, leaving 8 bases between them. No infections or other immune events were documented during collection. Worth noting for this clone: What it binds is unknown.

The sequencing sample was made of blood. The rearrangement uses TRBV6-5 and TRBJ2-1; D is possibly TRBD2 (6 bases). This TCR was recovered from a person aged 18 to 75 in good health. Here the CDR3 DNA reads TGTGCCAGCAGTTCCCGGGGGTCCTACAATGAGCAGTTCTTC. Encoded protein: CASSSRGSYNEQFF.